These 7 T cell receptor beta chains share one sample of origin, sequenced in a study of cytomegalovirus exposure and HLA in healthy donors. The PCR contained 60 Vbeta and 13 Jbeta primers. Method: immunoSEQ multiplex PCR; TCRdb's copy keeps in-frame clones and lacks some. The table shows 160,000 or so clones, with approximately 81% occurring only once. The sample was PBMCs. The receptors originated from a man younger than 40 in good health and CMV-seronegative.

As to this clone: The CDR3 end shows no conserved phenylalanine or tryptophan, and so a read error is likely. Because the CDR3's place on the DNA is in doubt, the DNA is left out and the CDR3 is given as listed by TCRdb. The chain carries TRBV29-1 and TRBJ2-7; the D call TRBD1 from the table was never checked on the DNA. The CDR3 has 15 residues if both end residues are counted. Germline CDR1 reads SQVTM; CDR2 reads ANQGSEA. CDR3 residues: CSVVSPSDRSGTTRS.

This clone was seen only once. This chain uses TRBV6-6 with TRBJ2-7, with 8 bases that match TRBD2. J lost 7 bases, V lost 6 bases, and 11 bases had no gene match. The CDR3 is made up of 14 amino acids. Germline CDR1 reads MNHNY; CDR2 reads SVGAGI (reference sequence). CDR3: CASRSLAGTGEQYF. The CDR3 DNA is TGTGCCAGCAGGAGTTTAGCGGGGACGGGGGAGCAGTACTTC.

This clone showed up just once. V gene TRBV28 combines with J gene TRBJ1-4; D not certain. This CDR3 has 12 residues. V was shortened by 3 bases and J by 11 bases, with 10 bases between the two germline ends. Germline CDR1 reads MDHEN; CDR2 reads SYDVKM. The CDR3 sequence is CASSLRDSKLFF. For the CDR3, the DNA is TGTGCCAGCAGTTTGAGGGATAGTAAACTGTTTTTT.

In the case of this clone: No DNA is shown, since the ends of the CDR3 on it are uncertain; the CDR3 is the one TCRdb lists. V and J are TRBV7-7 and TRBJ2-5; the table's D call, TRBD1, has no DNA check behind it. The CDR3 sequence runs 14 residues, both termini included. The V gene's germline CDR1 is SSHAT and CDR2 FNYEAQ (reference sequence). CDR3: CASSPGTGILAQYF.

V and J are TRBV21-1 and TRBJ2-7; the tabulated D call, TRBD2, remains unverified against the DNA. TRBV21-1 is marked as a pseudogene. The CDR3 sequence is 17 residues long. The CDR3 sequence is CASSKGGEGLLGYEQYF. CDR3 bases: TGTGCCAGCAGCAAGGGGGGGGAGGGCCTTTTGGGGTACGAGCAGTACTTC.

The chain is built from TRBV5-1 and TRBJ2-6; weak D call: TRBD1 (5 bases). Germline CDR1 is SGHRS and CDR2 is YFSETQ. The V gene lost 0 bases and the J gene lost 3 bases, with 7 bases spanning the gap. The CDR3 loop spans 15 amino acids. The CDR3 loop reads CASSLDRFGANVLTF. For the CDR3, the DNA is TGCGCCAGCAGCTTGGACAGGTTTGGGGCCAACGTCCTGACTTTC.

The rearrangement uses TRBV27 and TRBJ2-1, with D perhaps matching TRBD1 (5 bases). CDR3 length: 13 amino acids. CDR1 MNHEY and CDR2 SMNVEV come from the germline V gene (reference sequence). Trimming shortened V by 2 bases and J by 6 bases, and 8 bases separated the two germline ends. The CDR3 region is CASSLSQGNEQFF. DNA for the CDR3: TGTGCCAGCAGTTTAAGTCAGGGCAATGAGCAGTTCTTC.